The 10 T cell receptor beta chains below all came from one sample that was sequenced in a study of control samples from healthy donors and cancer patients. Profiling relied on immunoSEQ multiplex PCR, and the TCRdb table lists in-frame clones only, not all of them. This repertoire shows some 150,000 clones, approximately 93% found once; its top ten account for over 2%. Sequenced input: blood. Receptors were obtained from a man in his fifties or sixties in good health.

A single count supports this clone. The CDR3 loop is CASSIEGTYGYTF. The CDR3 region has the DNA TGTGCCAGTAGTATAGAGGGGACCTATGGCTACACCTTC. This chain connects TRBV19 to TRBJ1-2, with TRBD1 as a possible D gene (5 bases). Deletions cut 0 bases from V and 4 bases from J, with 6 bases between. Looked up from germline, CDR1 is LNHDA and CDR2 is SQIVND (reference sequence). CDR3 length: 13 residues.

The rearrangement links TRBV4-1 to TRBJ2-7; D possibly corresponds to TRBD1 (6 bases). CDR1 is MGHRA, CDR2 YSYEKL, per germline. CDR3 size: 15 residues. V was shortened by 3 bases and J by 1 base, with 13 bases between the two germline ends. The CDR3 is CASSHPTGNSYEQYF. CDR3 coding DNA: TGCGCCAGCAGCCACCCGACAGGCAATTCCTACGAGCAGTACTTC.

A note on this clone: The junction and the germline gene differ at one end; a read error may be behind it. This chain links TRBV7-7 with TRBJ2-7; D gene uncertain. CDR1 is SSHAT and CDR2 is FNYEAQ in the germline V gene (reference sequence). This CDR3 spans 18 amino acids. CDR3 protein: CASSLAPGRGRVTYEQYF. CDR3 bases: TGTGCTAGCAGCTTAGCCCCGGGTAGAGGCCGCGTCACCTACGAGCAGTACTTC.

The chain uses TRBV7-2 and TRBJ2-5; 8 nucleotides align to TRBD2. Germline-derived CDR1 and CDR2 are SGHTA and FQGNSA. With V trimmed by 6 bases and J by 5 bases, 8 bases remained unmatched. CDR3 size: 14 residues. DNA of the CDR3: TGTGCCAGCAGTCGGGGGGGGGCGTTGGAGACCCAGTACTTC. Translated: CASSRGGALETQYF.

The chain is built from TRBV3-1 (or the pseudogene TRBV3-2) and TRBJ1-2, with a tentative D call TRBD1 (5 bases). CDR1 is LGHDT, CDR2 YNNKEL, per germline (reference sequence). V lost 0 bases, J lost 4 bases, and 12 bases lay in between. The CDR3 covers 15 residues. The CDR3 DNA sequence: TGTGCCAGCAGCCAAGATCCCCAGGGAACCTATGGCTACACCTTC. Translating it yields CASSQDPQGTYGYTF.

This rearrangement joins TRBV7-9 to TRBJ2-2; tentative D call: TRBD1 (5 bases). Germline V gene lookup returns CDR1 SEHNR and CDR2 FQNEAQ (reference sequence). This CDR3 has 14 residues. V was cut by 3 bases and J by 3 bases, with 8 bases left in between. CDR3 protein: CASSFLRDTGELFF. In DNA form, the CDR3 reads TGTGCCAGCAGCTTTCTCAGGGACACCGGGGAGCTGTTTTTT.

This clone was observed a single time. The chain joins TRBV2 to TRBJ2-1; perhaps TRBD1 as D (5 bases). This CDR3 contains 15 residues. CDR1 is SNHLY and CDR2 is FYNNEI in the germline V gene. V lost 4 bases and J lost 0, with 10 bases in between. The CDR3 DNA follows: TGTGCCAGCAGTGGGGGCGGTAGCTCCTACAATGAGCAGTTCTTC. Its translation is CASSGGGSSYNEQFF.

The table lists this clone with a count of one. The CDR3 protein is CASSLNTDTQYF. The DNA of the CDR3 is TGCGCCAGCAGCCTCAACACAGATACGCAGTATTTT. The chain joins TRBV5-1 to TRBJ2-3, with no clear D. The CDR3 is made up of 12 amino acids. V was trimmed by 4 bases and J by 2 bases, leaving 5 bases between them. CDR1 is SGHRS, CDR2 YFSETQ, per germline.

J is TRBJ1-4 and V is TRBV5-6; TRBD1 matches 12 bases. CDR1 and CDR2 (germline): SGHDT, YYEEEE. V shed 4 bases, J shed 4 bases, and the junction held 11 bases outside the gene matches. The CDR3 sequence is 18 residues long. CDR3 protein: CASSGGQGARSRNEKLFF. DNA of the CDR3: TGTGCCAGCAGCGGGGGACAGGGGGCCAGGTCTCGTAATGAAAAACTGTTTTTT.

The rearrangement joins TRBV7-3 to TRBJ2-5; 8 bases map to TRBD2. This CDR3 has 15 residues. CDR1 SGHTA and CDR2 FQGTGA come from the germline V gene. The junction had 11 bases not matched to a gene; V was cut back by 6 bases and J by 5 bases. CDR3 protein: CASSSGLAGAETQYF. CDR3 DNA: TGTGCCAGCAGTTCGGGCCTAGCGGGTGCCGAGACCCAGTACTTC.